Shown below are 29 T cell receptor beta chains from a single sample sequenced in a study of early T cells in non-severe SARS-CoV-2 infection (dated by TCRdb to the early 2020s). To prepare the library, 5' RACE was applied. Data came from a NextSeq 500. TCRdb ran its own pipeline on the public reads, namely fastp trimming at Q25 and MiXCR clone calling, and kept in-frame beta chains. Identical CDR3 proteins give one entry, which carries the most common genes and DNA. Within this sample are around 110,000 distinct CDR3 sequences, with 8.5% to 14% of them counted one time only. Around 8% of the sample goes to the ten largest clones. Sequenced: whole blood. The receptors originated from an adult who was a healthcare worker with PCR-confirmed SARS-CoV-2 infection or an uninfected control (not recorded which).

This clonotype was detected ten times or more. The chain combines TRBV28 with TRBJ2-3; no definite D call. The germline V gene has CDR1 MDHEN and CDR2 SYDVKM. This CDR3 has 13 amino acids. Between the trimmed V and J ends, which lost 6 bases and 4 bases, there was a span of 11 bases. CDR3 in amino acids: CASSLTASDTQYF. The DNA of the CDR3 is TGTGCCAGCAGCCTTACGGCCTCAGATACGCAGTATTTT.

At least ten counts were recorded for this clonotype. The chain employs TRBV5-4 and TRBJ1-2, with D possibly matching TRBD1 (6 bases). Germline lookup yields CDR1 SGHNT and CDR2 YYREEE (reference sequence). The V and J ends lost 5 bases and 4 bases respectively, with 15 bases between them. The CDR3 is made up of 14 amino acids. CDR3 nucleotide sequence: TGTGCCAGCAGGGAGGAAGGGGGGGTCTATGGCTACACCTTC. Protein sequence: CASREEGGVYGYTF.

Ten or more counts support this clonotype. The rearrangement links TRBV11-2 to TRBJ1-6, with 7 bases identical to TRBD1. Germline CDR1 reads SGHAT; CDR2 reads FQNNGV. Trimming at V came to 1 base and at J to 8 bases, leaving 5 bases not matched to a gene. The CDR3 has 15 amino acids. CDR3 nucleotides: TGTGCCAGCAGCTTAGGAGGGGGCACGTATTCACCCCTCCACTTT. It yields the protein CASSLGGGTYSPLHF.

This clonotype was observed at least ten times. V usage is TRBV11-2 and J usage is TRBJ1-4, with D maybe TRBD1 (5 bases). This CDR3 is built from 14 residues. Germline CDR1 SGHAT, CDR2 FQNNGV. Trimming shortened V by 3 bases and J by 6 bases, and 11 bases separated the two germline ends. This CDR3 reads CASSLSGAHEKLFF. Here the CDR3 DNA reads TGTGCCAGCAGCTTGAGCGGGGCCCATGAAAAACTGTTTTTT.

This clonotype was counted a few times. The gene calls are TRBV25-1 and TRBJ2-3; D remains ambiguous. The CDR3 is 11 residues long. V was cut by 8 bases and J by 2 bases, with 5 bases left in between. Germline values: CDR1 MGHDK, CDR2 SYGVNS. CDR3 protein: CASSTTDTQYF. In nucleotides, the CDR3 is TGTGCCAGCTCGACCACAGATACGCAGTATTTT.

This clonotype was counted many times. The gene calls are TRBV20-1 and TRBJ2-5, with D perhaps matching TRBD1 (5 bases). The CDR3 is 12 residues long. V lost 3 bases to trimming and J lost 2 bases, with 7 bases between them. The germline CDR1 and CDR2 sequences are DFQATT and SNEGSKA (reference sequence). The CDR3 nucleotides read TGCAGTGCTAGCAGGGTACAAGAGACCCAGTACTTC. This sequence encodes CSASRVQETQYF.

The V and J genes are TRBV29-1 and TRBJ2-3; TRBD2 might be the D (6 bases). The germline V gene has CDR1 SQVTM and CDR2 ANQGSEA. There are 12 residues in the CDR3. V gave up 4 bases and J gave up 4 bases, with 9 bases separating them. CDR3: CSVVGEADTQYF. CDR3 sequence (DNA): TGCAGCGTTGTTGGGGAGGCAGATACGCAGTATTTT.

This clonotype was detected ten times or more. The gene calls are TRBV7-2 and TRBJ2-3; 10 bases agree with TRBD2. Germline V lookup: CDR1 SGHTA, CDR2 FQGNSA. The J segment lost 3 bases and the V segment lost 4 bases, leaving 4 bases of the junction unmatched. This CDR3 spans 15 amino acids. DNA for the CDR3: TGTGCCAGCAGCTCCCCGACTAGCGGGACAGATACGCAGTATTTT. Protein product: CASSSPTSGTDTQYF.

In this sample, this clonotype turned up many times. CDR3 region: CASSQTGGPIRTQYF. The CDR3 nucleotides read TGTGCCAGCAGCCAAACGGGAGGACCGATTCGGACCCAGTACTTC. This chain uses TRBV14 with TRBJ2-5, with 7 bases that match TRBD2. The V segment lost 2 bases and the J segment 7 bases; nucleotides outside the gene matches: 10. CDR1 is SGHDN and CDR2 is FVKESK in the germline V gene. This CDR3 comprises 15 residues.

The chain combines TRBV9 with TRBJ1-3, with 7 bases identical to TRBD1. Germline V lookup: CDR1 SGDLS, CDR2 YYNGEE. With 4 bases clipped from V and 2 bases from J, the junction kept 3 bases outside the gene matches. This CDR3 is 14 amino acids long. The CDR3 DNA follows: TGTGCCAGCAGCTCGGACAGGACTGGAAACACCATATATTTT. Translated, it gives CASSSDRTGNTIYF.

The sample holds many counts of this clonotype. The rearrangement uses TRBV4-3 and TRBJ2-7; possible D gene TRBD2, 5 bases. Germline CDR1 and CDR2: LGHNA and YSLEER. The ends were cut back, 0 bases at V and 0 bases at J, with 24 bases in the middle. This CDR3 is 20 amino acids long. The CDR3 DNA is TGCGCCAGCAGCCAAGATAGCGTGTCGACGTTCCGACCCAGCTCCTACGAGCAGTACTTC. Protein sequence: CASSQDSVSTFRPSSYEQYF.

This chain joins TRBV2 and TRBJ2-4; the D call may be TRBD1 or TRBD2 (5 bases each). Germline assignment: CDR1 SNHLY and CDR2 FYNNEI. Between the trimmed V and J ends, which lost 5 bases and 6 bases, there was a span of 20 bases. CDR3 length: 16 amino acids. The CDR3 region has the DNA TGTGCCAGCAGTCTTGAGGGGCTTGGAGGTTTAAACATTCAGTACTTC. It codes for CASSLEGLGGLNIQYF.

This clonotype was detected ten times or more. The J gene is TRBJ2-7, the V gene TRBV24-1; 7 positions match TRBD1. CDR3 size: 16 residues. Germline V gene sequence: CDR1 KGHDR, CDR2 SFDVKD. With 2 bases clipped from V and 7 bases from J, the junction kept 13 bases outside the gene matches. The CDR3 coding sequence is TGTGCCACCAGTGATTCCCGGACAGGTCACTATCCGGAGCAGTACTTC. Protein sequence: CATSDSRTGHYPEQYF.

This clonotype was seen only a few times. The chain couples TRBV6-5 to TRBJ1-2; no firm D call. CDR1 and CDR2 (germline): MNHEY, SVGAGI. V was shortened by 8 bases and J by 4 bases, with 14 bases between the two germline ends. The CDR3 has 13 residues. CDR3 in amino acids: CASGGTASYGYTF. CDR3 nucleotide sequence: TGTGCCAGCGGTGGAACAGCCTCCTATGGCTACACCTTC.

The rearrangement joins TRBV30 to TRBJ2-7; 11 nucleotides align to TRBD1. The CDR3 runs 15 residues. V shed 3 bases, J shed 5 bases, and the junction held 9 bases outside the gene matches. Germline-derived CDR1 and CDR2 are GTSNPN and SVGIG (reference sequence). The CDR3 DNA reads as TGTGCCTGGAGCGAAGTTGGGACAGGGGGTCACGAGCAGTACTTC. Translation gives CAWSEVGTGGHEQYF.

This clonotype was counted ten times or more. The chain couples TRBV28 to TRBJ1-4, with 10 bases matching TRBD1. The CDR3 contains 17 residues. From germline, CDR1 is MDHEN and CDR2 SYDVKM. With 3 bases clipped from V and 7 bases from J, the junction kept 11 bases outside the gene matches. Here the CDR3 DNA reads TGTGCCAGCAGTTTCTTACTCGACAGGGGGCGCATTGAAAAACTGTTTTTT. This gives the protein CASSFLLDRGRIEKLFF. The full variable domain, completed using reference TRBV28 and TRBJ1-4, is DVKVTQSSRYLVKRTGEKVFLECVQDMDHENMFWYRQDPGLGLRLIYFSYDVKMKEKGDIPEGYSVSREKKERFSLILESASTNQTSMYLCASSFLLDRGRIEKLFFGSGTQLSVL.

This chain connects TRBV28 to TRBJ1-5; D is uncertain. Germline V gene data show CDR1 as MDHEN and CDR2 as SYDVKM. The CDR3 is 14 amino acids. V gave up 2 bases and J gave up 3 bases, with 8 bases separating them. Written as DNA, the CDR3 is TGTGCCAGCAGTTTAGAGGATTACAATCAGCCCCAGCATTTT. It is translated as CASSLEDYNQPQHF.

This clonotype has more than one count but fewer than ten. The genes are TRBV19 and TRBJ2-1, with 7 bases lining up with TRBD2. The CDR3 totals 14 residues. Germline CDR1 LNHDA, CDR2 SQIVND (reference sequence). The trim removed 7 bases at V and 4 bases at J, leaving 7 bases unmatched. CDR3 region: CASMRGRGYNEQFF. In DNA form, the CDR3 reads TGTGCCAGTATGCGCGGGAGAGGATACAATGAGCAGTTCTTC.

This clonotype has a count of ten or more. V gene TRBV12-3 or TRBV12-4 combines with J gene TRBJ1-2; perhaps TRBD1 as D (5 bases). The CDR3 is 13 residues long. The ends were cut back, 3 bases at V and 6 bases at J, with 11 bases in the middle. The CDR3 loop is CASSFSRADGYTF. CDR3 coding DNA: TGTGCCAGCAGTTTCTCCAGGGCAGATGGCTACACCTTC.

Notes on this clonotype: This may come from a read error, since a much larger clone is one base off. The rearrangement uses TRBV7-2 and TRBJ2-3; no clear D. This CDR3 is built from 13 residues. The germline V gene has CDR1 SGHTA and CDR2 FQGNSA. The CDR3 spells CVSSLGPRDTQYF. The CDR3 DNA follows: TGTGTCAGCAGCTTAGGGCCCCGGGATACGCAGTATTTT.

There are a few counts of this clonotype. The chain recombines TRBV7-9 with TRBJ2-7; 7 nucleotides line up with TRBD1. The ends lost 4 bases at V and 3 bases at J; junction bases unmatched: 3. The CDR3 runs 13 residues. CDR1 and CDR2 from the germline V gene are SEHNR and FQNEAQ (reference sequence). The DNA of the CDR3 is TGTGCCAGCAGCTCGGACAGGAACTACGAGCAGTACTTC. This translates into CASSSDRNYEQYF.

This clonotype was observed a handful of times. The V and J genes are TRBV20-1 and TRBJ2-4, with 10 bases that match TRBD1. Trimming removed 6 bases from V and 7 bases from J; junction bases left unmatched: 6. CDR1 and CDR2 from the germline V gene are DFQATT and SNEGSKA (reference sequence). CDR3 size: 13 residues. CDR3 region: CSARRTGGNIQYF. The DNA for the CDR3 is TGCAGTGCCCGCCGGACAGGGGGTAACATTCAGTACTTC.

This clonotype was picked up many times. The V gene is TRBV15, the J gene TRBJ2-3, with TRBD2 identical over 13 bases. This CDR3 comprises 19 residues. Germline-derived CDR1 and CDR2 are LNHNV and YYDKDF (reference sequence). Germline trimming cut 2 bases from V and 1 base from J; bases unmatched to any gene: 9. The CDR3 DNA sequence: TGTGCCACCAGCAGAACCGGGACTAGCGGGATCGGGGGCACAGATACGCAGTATTTT. Translation: CATSRTGTSGIGGTDTQYF.

The table lists this clonotype with many counts. This sequence joins TRBV20-1 and TRBJ2-3; 9 nucleotides agree with TRBD1. The CDR3 length is 13 residues. Germline CDR1 reads DFQATT; CDR2 reads SNEGSKA (reference sequence). Losses at the gene ends were 4 bases for V and 7 bases for J; bases not matched to a gene: 6. In DNA form, the CDR3 reads TGCAGTGCTACAACAGGGGGCATTAATACGCAGTATTTT. Translation gives CSATTGGINTQYF.

This clonotype was observed many times. The V call is TRBV20-1, the J call TRBJ2-3, with D possibly being TRBD1 (6 bases). The germline V gene has CDR1 DFQATT and CDR2 SNEGSKA (reference sequence). CDR3 length equals 13 residues. With 4 bases removed from V and 0 bases from J, the gap between germline ends came to 8 bases. CDR3: CSAMDSSTDTQYF. In DNA, the CDR3 is TGCAGTGCTATGGACAGCAGCACAGATACGCAGTATTTT.

In its sample, this clonotype was seen many times. The J gene is TRBJ2-3, the V gene TRBV30; D uncertain. This CDR3 is 15 amino acids long. Deletions cut 1 base from V and 0 bases from J, with 11 bases between. Germline CDR1 reads GTSNPN; CDR2 reads SVGIG (reference sequence). Written as DNA, the CDR3 is TGTGCCTGGAGTGGGGGTGAAATTAGCACAGATACGCAGTATTTT. Residues: CAWSGGEISTDTQYF.

A remark on this clonotype: This clone may be a read error of a much larger clone one base away. The rearrangement uses TRBV7-9 and TRBJ1-2; 8 positions match TRBD1. This CDR3 is built from 14 residues. Germline V gene data show CDR1 as SEHNR and CDR2 as FQNEAQ (reference sequence). In nucleotides, the CDR3 is TGTGCCAGCAGCCCCGGACAGGGTGAATATGGCTTCACCTTC. Protein: CASSPGQGEYGFTF.

This clonotype was seen only a few times. This chain uses TRBV7-9 with TRBJ2-2, with D possibly matching TRBD2 (5 bases). This CDR3 is 16 amino acids long. Looked up from germline, CDR1 is SEHNR and CDR2 is FQNEAQ (reference sequence). V lost 2 bases and J lost 0, with 10 bases in between. In DNA, the CDR3 is TGTGCCAGCAGCTTATTTGGAGGTCCGAACACCGGGGAGCTGTTTTTT. Protein product: CASSLFGGPNTGELFF.

The chain employs TRBV20-1 and TRBJ2-2; D gene ambiguous. V lost 3 bases and J 5 bases, leaving 13 bases between the germline ends. The length of the CDR3 is 14 residues. Germline V gene data show CDR1 as DFQATT and CDR2 as SNEGSKA (reference sequence). The CDR3 sequence is CSARMAASTGELFF. Written as DNA, the CDR3 is TGCAGTGCTAGGATGGCTGCGAGTACCGGGGAGCTGTTTTTT.